Each of the 19 T cell receptor beta chains below was sequenced from the same sample in a study of cytomegalovirus exposure and HLA in healthy donors. Using immunoSEQ multiplex PCR, the repertoire was profiled, and TCRdb retains in-frame clones only, with some absent. The sample holds around 350,000 clones, about nine tenths seen once. The sequenced sample was PBMCs. Every receptor here comes from a woman under 30 in good health and CMV-seronegative.

The chain carries TRBV27 and TRBJ2-1, with TRBD2 matching 9 bases. With 2 bases clipped from V and 7 bases from J, the junction kept 6 bases outside the gene matches. This CDR3 is built from 15 residues. Germline assignment: CDR1 MNHEY and CDR2 SMNVEV (reference sequence). The CDR3 here is CASSLGNSGRNEQFF. Here the CDR3 DNA reads TGTGCCAGCAGTTTAGGGAATAGCGGGAGAAATGAGCAGTTCTTC.

V and J are TRBV27 and TRBJ2-5; maybe TRBD2 (7 bases). Trimming cost V 0 bases and J 2 bases, with 25 bases left between them. This CDR3 spans 20 amino acids. Per germline, CDR1 MNHEY and CDR2 SMNVEV (reference sequence). The CDR3 DNA is TGTGCCAGCAGTTTATCGATGGGGGCGCTAATAGCGGGCCTACAAGAGACCCAGTACTTC. Translating gives CASSLSMGALIAGLQETQYF.

The chain employs TRBV27 and TRBJ1-6; a possible D gene is TRBD1 (6 bases). The CDR3 length is 14 residues. The germline gives CDR1 MNHEY, CDR2 SMNVEV (reference sequence). Trimming pared 8 bases from V and 10 bases from J, leaving 18 bases between. This chain's CDR3 is CASWEGGRGSPLHF. The CDR3 nucleotides are TGTGCCAGCTGGGAAGGGGGACGAGGATCACCCCTCCACTTT.

This rearrangement joins TRBV7-2 to TRBJ2-1; 11 bases are a match to TRBD2. Germline CDR1 is SGHTA and CDR2 is FQGNSA. The CDR3 runs to 15 residues. Losses at the gene ends were 0 bases for V and 6 bases for J; bases not matched to a gene: 1. The CDR3 DNA reads TGTGCCAGCAGCTTAGCCACTAGCGGGAGCAATGAGCAGTTCTTC. Protein: CASSLATSGSNEQFF.

This rearrangement joins TRBV19 to TRBJ1-1; 10 bases fit TRBD1. With V trimmed by 3 bases and J by 0 bases, 4 bases remained unmatched. The CDR3 totals 16 residues. Germline CDR1 is LNHDA and CDR2 is SQIVND (reference sequence). The CDR3 bases are TGTGCCAGTAGTATCCTGGGACAGGGGTTGAACACTGAAGCTTTCTTT. It encodes CASSILGQGLNTEAFF.

This chain joins TRBV11-2 and TRBJ2-7, with 7 bases lining up with TRBD2. Germline values: CDR1 SGHAT, CDR2 FQNNGV. The V and J ends lost 5 bases and 2 bases, in that order; junction bases with no gene match: 0. This CDR3 comprises 12 residues. CDR3 in amino acids: CASSGLAYEQYF. The CDR3 coding sequence is TGTGCCAGCAGCGGACTAGCCTACGAGCAGTACTTC.

The rearrangement joins TRBV5-5 to TRBJ2-7, with D possibly TRBD1 on 6 matching bases. The germline V gene encodes CDR1 SGHKS and CDR2 YYEKEE (reference sequence). Deletions cut 0 bases from V and 2 bases from J, with 9 bases between. This CDR3 comprises 14 residues. The CDR3 sequence: CASSLVRTAYEQYF. CDR3 nucleotide sequence: TGTGCCAGCAGCTTGGTACGGACAGCCTACGAGCAGTACTTC. The whole variable domain, filled in from reference TRBV5-5 and TRBJ2-7, reads DAGVTQSPTHLIKTRGQQVTLRCSPISGHKSVSWYQQVLGQGPQFIFQYYEKEERGRGNFPDRFSARQFPNYSSELNVNALLLGDSALYLCASSLVRTAYEQYFGPGTRLTVT.

The rearrangement joins TRBV11-2 to TRBJ1-2; tentative D call: TRBD1 (5 bases). In germline, CDR1 is SGHAT, CDR2 FQNNGV. V was shortened by 3 bases and J by 8 bases, with 13 bases between the two germline ends. The CDR3 consists of 13 residues. The CDR3 spells CASSFTTVEGYTF. Here the CDR3 DNA reads TGTGCCAGCAGCTTTACGACAGTGGAAGGCTACACCTTC.

In the case of this clone: Mismatch with germline at one junction end may stem from a read error. The chain carries TRBV27 and TRBJ2-3; 8 nucleotides line up with TRBD2. The length of the CDR3 is 15 residues. Germline CDR1 is MNHEY and CDR2 is SMNVEV (reference sequence). The CDR3 DNA sequence: TGTGCCAGCAGTACCCCCTGGACTAGCATAGATACGCAGTATTTT. This translates into CASSTPWTSIDTQYF.

J is TRBJ1-1 and V is TRBV4-1; maybe TRBD1 (5 bases). Germline CDR1 and CDR2: MGHRA and YSYEKL. This CDR3 has 15 amino acids. Trimming removed 1 base at V and 5 bases at J, with 14 bases between. Written as DNA, the CDR3 is TGCGCCAGCAGCCAAGGAATAGGGCCAGGGACTGAAGCTTTCTTT. It translates to CASSQGIGPGTEAFF.

The chain uses TRBV2 and TRBJ2-2; TRBD2 matches at 12 bases. The CDR3 loop spans 17 amino acids. Germline CDR1 reads SNHLY; CDR2 reads FYNNEI. Unmatched junction bases numbered 7, after V lost 5 bases and J lost 3 bases. The CDR3 loop is CASSQRTSGDDTGELFF. The CDR3 coding sequence is TGTGCCAGCAGTCAACGGACTAGCGGGGATGACACCGGGGAGCTGTTTTTT.

The rearrangement links TRBV2 to TRBJ2-2; 7 bases match TRBD1. Germline-derived CDR1 and CDR2 are SNHLY and FYNNEI. The CDR3 spans 16 residues. V trimming: 5 bases; J trimming: 7 bases; junction bases outside the gene matches: 13. The CDR3 bases are TGTGCCAGCAGTCCTCGACAGGGTAGGGTAGGCGGGGAGCTGTTTTTT. Its translation: CASSPRQGRVGGELFF.

V gene TRBV28 combines with J gene TRBJ1-3, with a possible D match to TRBD1 (5 bases). V was pared by 6 bases and J by 4 bases, with 13 bases between. Germline values: CDR1 MDHEN, CDR2 SYDVKM. This CDR3 is 14 amino acids long. DNA of the CDR3: TGTGCCAGCAGCTTTACGACAGTAGGAAACACCATATATTTT. It translates to CASSFTTVGNTIYF. Full variable domain (rest looked up from reference TRBV28 and TRBJ1-3): DVKVTQSSRYLVKRTGEKVFLECVQDMDHENMFWYRQDPGLGLRLIYFSYDVKMKEKGDIPEGYSVSREKKERFSLILESASTNQTSMYLCASSFTTVGNTIYFGEGSWLTVV.

The chain recombines TRBV11-2 with TRBJ1-1; perhaps TRBD1 as D (5 bases). V gave up 2 bases and J gave up 6 bases, with 10 bases separating them. Looked up from germline, CDR1 is SGHAT and CDR2 is FQNNGV. The CDR3 is made up of 13 amino acids. The CDR3 DNA sequence: TGTGCCAGCAGCTTAAGGGGTTGGGCTGAAGCTTTCTTT. Residues: CASSLRGWAEAFF. Full variable domain (remainder filled in from reference TRBV11-2 and TRBJ1-1): EAGVAQSPRYKIIEKRQSVAFWCNPISGHATLYWYQQILGQGPKLLIQFQNNGVVDDSQLPKDRFSAERLKGVDSTLKIQPAKLEDSAVYLCASSLRGWAEAFFGQGTRLTVV.

The CDR3 DNA reads TGTGCCTGGACAGGGGGACCCTATGGCTACACCTTC. The encoded protein is CAWTGGPYGYTF. This rearrangement joins TRBV30 to TRBJ1-2; 7 bases are a match to TRBD1. This CDR3 has 12 amino acids. CDR1 is GTSNPN, CDR2 SVGIG, per germline (reference sequence). Trimming cost V 4 bases and J 4 bases; bases outside gene matches: 3. The full variable domain, in which reference TRBV30 and TRBJ1-2 provide the parts outside the CDR3, is SQTIHQWPATLVQPVGSPLSLECTVEGTSNPNLYWYRQAAGRGLQLLFYSVGIGQISSEVPQNLSASRPQDRQFILSSKKLLLSDSGFYLCAWTGGPYGYTFGSGTRLTVV.

The sample holds one count of this clone. V usage is TRBV14 and J usage is TRBJ1-2, with D hard to call. The germline V gene has CDR1 SGHDN and CDR2 FVKESK. V was pared by 4 bases and J by 3 bases, with 12 bases between. This CDR3 is 14 amino acids long. The CDR3 sequence is CASSRAGIYYGYTF. The CDR3 bases are TGTGCCAGCAGCCGGGCCGGGATCTACTATGGCTACACCTTC.

The rearrangement joins TRBV7-9 to TRBJ1-2; D remains ambiguous. Germline-derived CDR1 and CDR2 are SEHNR and FQNEAQ (reference sequence). The CDR3 has 11 amino acids. The V and J ends lost 5 bases and 8 bases respectively, with 9 bases between them. The chain's CDR3 is CASSEKSGYTF. CDR3 DNA: TGTGCCAGCAGCGAAAAGAGCGGCTACACCTTC.

The chain combines TRBV30 with TRBJ1-1, with TRBD1 as a possible D gene (6 bases). V shed 4 bases and J shed 0 bases, with 15 bases lying between them. The germline gives CDR1 GTSNPN, CDR2 SVGIG (reference sequence). CDR3 length: 15 amino acids. The CDR3 is CAWKASDRLNTEAFF. CDR3 DNA sequence: TGTGCCTGGAAGGCTTCGGACAGATTGAACACTGAAGCTTTCTTT. Together with reference TRBV30 and TRBJ1-1, the CDR3 gives the full variable domain: SQTIHQWPATLVQPVGSPLSLECTVEGTSNPNLYWYRQAAGRGLQLLFYSVGIGQISSEVPQNLSASRPQDRQFILSSKKLLLSDSGFYLCAWKASDRLNTEAFFGQGTRLTVV.

This chain links TRBV6-5 with TRBJ1-5; maybe TRBD1 (5 bases). The CDR3 extends over 14 amino acids. V dropped 9 bases and J dropped 1 base, with 13 bases sitting between them. The germline V gene encodes CDR1 MNHEY and CDR2 SVGAGI. The CDR3: CASSGGVSNQPQHF. CDR3 nucleotides: TGTGCCAGTAGCGGGGGGGTCAGCAATCAGCCCCAGCATTTT.